Listed below are T cell receptor beta chains from one sample, sequenced in a study of shared clonotypes between healthy human individuals. Sequencing was performed with immunoSEQ multiplex PCR; in TCRdb, only in-frame clones are kept and a portion is missing. The sample yields under 1,100,000 clones, around three quarters seen once. The sequenced sample was memory CD4+ T cells from PBMCs. All receptors derive from a man between 18 and 29 years old in good health. Some clones in this sample may be carry-over from other donors' samples. CDR3s include the opening cysteine and the closing phenylalanine or tryptophan. D genes are given only for firm matches. Size values are once, few and many counts, or a class for expanded clones, and some rows have none.

J: TRBJ1-3
V: TRBV18
size: -
D: TRBD1
CDR3: CASSPQDRVSGNTIYF
DNA: TGTGCCAGCTCACCACAGGACAGGGTCTCTGGAAACACCATATATTTT

J: TRBJ2-7
V: TRBV5-6
size: many
D: -
CDR3: CASSLKPSCEQYF
DNA: TGTGCCAGCAGCCTTAAACCCTCCTGCGAGCAGTACTTC

J: TRBJ2-7
V: TRBV7-3
size: -
D: TRBD2
CDR3: CASSLVLGLAGAYEQYF
DNA: TGTGCCAGCAGCTTAGTGCTGGGGCTAGCGGGGGCCTACGAGCAGTACTTC

J: TRBJ1-2
V: TRBV13
size: once
D: -
CDR3: CASSRSPGAGGYTF
DNA: TGTGCCAGCAGTCGCTCCCCAGGGGCCGGTGGCTACACCTTC

J: TRBJ2-2
V: TRBV5-1
size: once
D: TRBD1
CDR3: CASRLQGLQETGELFF
DNA: TGCGCCAGCAGACTACAGGGGTTACAAGAAACCGGGGAGCTGTTTTTT

J: TRBJ2-7
V: TRBV10-1
size: -
D: TRBD1
CDR3: CASSEWPGGRGYEQYF
DNA: TGCGCCAGCAGTGAGTGGCCAGGGGGCCGAGGTTACGAGCAGTACTTC

J: TRBJ2-5
V: TRBV14
size: -
D: TRBD1
CDR3: CASSQLQGGQETQYF
DNA: TGTGCCAGCAGCCAACTACAGGGGGGTCAAGAGACCCAGTACTTC

J: TRBJ2-3
V: TRBV6-1
size: -
D: -
CDR3: CATKVFTDTQYF
DNA: TGTGCCACCAAGGTCTTCACAGATACGCAGTATTTT

J: TRBJ2-7
V: TRBV19
size: -
D: -
CDR3: CASSIVLETYEQYF
DNA: TGTGCCAGTAGTATCGTACTAGAAACCTACGAGCAGTACTTC

J: TRBJ2-3
V: TRBV29-1
size: -
D: -
CDR3: CSVDRETDTQYF
DNA: TGCAGCGTTGATCGGGAGACAGATACGCAGTATTTT

J: TRBJ2-2
V: TRBV15
size: -
D: TRBD2
CDR3: CATSRDLASGTSGELFF
DNA: TGTGCCACCAGCAGAGATCTGGCTAGCGGGACGTCCGGGGAGCTGTTTTTT

J: TRBJ1-1
V: TRBV7-8
size: once
D: -
CDR3: CASSPLNTEAFF
DNA: TGTGCCAGCAGTCCTTTGAACACTGAAGCTTTCTTT

J: TRBJ2-1
V: TRBV18
size: once
D: TRBD2
CDR3: CASSPRPAGGLNEQFF
DNA: TGTGCCAGCTCACCGCGGCCAGCGGGAGGGTTGAATGAGCAGTTCTTC

J: TRBJ2-6
V: TRBV19
size: -
D: -
CDR3: CASSIKASRAGANVLTF
DNA: TGTGCCAGTAGTATAAAGGCGTCTAGGGCTGGGGCCAACGTCCTGACTTTC

J: TRBJ2-7
V: TRBV4-2
size: -
D: TRBD2
CDR3: CASSQHITSGSEYEQYF
DNA: TGTGCCAGCAGCCAGCATATCACTAGCGGGAGCGAGTACGAGCAGTACTTC

J: TRBJ2-7
V: TRBV7-9
size: -
D: TRBD2
CDR3: CASSERTSGGPQQYF
DNA: TGTGCCAGCAGCGAGCGGACTAGCGGAGGGCCCCAGCAGTACTTC

J: TRBJ1-3
V: TRBV7-8
size: -
D: TRBD1
CDR3: CASSRAQGAAGNTIYF
DNA: TGTGCCAGCAGCCGCGCTCAGGGGGCGGCTGGAAACACCATATATTTT

J: TRBJ2-7
V: TRBV9
size: -
D: -
CDR3: CASERSRTTMYYEQYF
DNA: TGTGCCAGCGAGCGAAGCAGGACTACGATGTACTACGAGCAGTACTTC

J: TRBJ2-7
V: TRBV10-3
size: -
D: -
CDR3: CAIREDSAASSYEQYF
DNA: TGTGCCATCAGAGAAGACAGTGCGGCTAGCTCCTACGAGCAGTACTTC

J: TRBJ2-5
V: TRBV7-2
size: once
D: TRBD2
CDR3: CASSSPPGGARETQYF
DNA: TGTGCCAGCAGCTCCCCTCCGGGGGGGGCCCGGGAGACCCAGTACTTC

J: TRBJ1-5
V: TRBV6-5
size: -
D: -
CDR3: CASSSGLSNQPQHF
DNA: TGTGCCAGCAGTTCGGGACTGAGCAATCAGCCCCAGCATTTT

J: TRBJ2-7
V: TRBV7-3
size: -
D: TRBD2
CDR3: CASSPRAGGEQYF
DNA: TGTGCCAGCAGCCCCCGCGCGGGAGGCGAGCAGTACTTC

J: TRBJ2-2
V: TRBV6-5
size: few
D: TRBD1
CDR3: CASSLRQGTGELFF
DNA: TGTGCCAGCAGTCTAAGACAGGGGACCGGGGAGCTGTTTTTT

J: TRBJ1-2
V: TRBV6-1
size: -
D: -
CDR3: CASSVGPSGSYGYTF
DNA: TGTGCCAGCAGTGTGGGTCCATCAGGATCCTATGGCTACACCTTC

J: TRBJ1-2
V: TRBV5-6
size: few
D: -
CDR3: CASSLGRNYGYTF
DNA: TGTGCCAGCAGCTTGGGACGGAACTATGGCTACACCTTC

J: TRBJ2-7
V: TRBV7-3
size: few
D: -
CDR3: CASSADPSYEQYF
DNA: TGTGCCAGCAGTGCGGATCCCTCCTACGAGCAGTACTTC

J: TRBJ2-1
V: TRBV7-2
size: -
D: TRBD2
CDR3: CASSLELAGVQKFF
DNA: TGTGCCAGCAGCTTAGAACTAGCGGGAGTTCAAAAGTTCTTC

J: TRBJ2-3
V: TRBV2
size: -
D: -
CDR3: CASSVTGLDTDTQYF
DNA: TGTGCCAGCAGCGTCACAGGGTTAGACACAGATACGCAGTATTTT

J: TRBJ1-1
V: TRBV2
size: few
D: -
CDR3: CASSVAERGTEAFF
DNA: TGTGCCAGCAGTGTGGCGGAGCGGGGCACTGAAGCTTTCTTT

J: TRBJ2-7
V: TRBV30
size: -
D: -
CDR3: CAWAGTPQHEQYF
DNA: TGTGCGTGGGCCGGGACACCCCAACACGAGCAGTACTTC

J: TRBJ1-5
V: TRBV7-9
size: -
D: -
CDR3: CASTPGTNQPQHF
DNA: TGTGCCAGCACCCCCGGGACAAATCAGCCCCAGCATTTT

J: TRBJ2-5
V: TRBV4-2
size: -
D: -
CDR3: CASSQDSNKETQYF
DNA: TGTGCCAGCAGCCAAGATTCTAATAAGGAGACCCAGTACTTC

J: TRBJ1-1
V: TRBV5-1
size: -
D: -
CDR3: CASSLGYVPNTEAFF
DNA: TGCGCCAGCAGCTTGGGGTACGTCCCTAACACTGAAGCTTTCTTT

J: TRBJ2-7
V: TRBV5-1
size: -
D: -
CDR3: CASSLGSSSLSEQYF
DNA: TGCGCCAGCAGCTTGGGGAGCTCATCCCTCTCGGAGCAGTACTTC

J: TRBJ1-3
V: TRBV11-2
size: -
D: TRBD1
CDR3: CASSPDRGPGNTIYF
DNA: TGTGCCAGCAGCCCAGACAGGGGGCCTGGAAACACCATATATTTT

J: TRBJ2-6
V: TRBV19
size: -
D: -
CDR3: CASRTPAGSGANVLTF
DNA: TGTGCCAGTAGAACCCCCGCGGGCTCTGGGGCCAACGTCCTGACTTTC

J: TRBJ2-3
V: TRBV18
size: -
D: TRBD2
CDR3: CASSASGIDTQYF
DNA: TGTGCCAGCTCTGCTAGCGGGATAGACACGCAGTATTTT

J: TRBJ2-7
V: TRBV19
size: -
D: TRBD1
CDR3: CASSRGQASYEQYF
DNA: TGTGCCAGTAGTCGAGGACAGGCTTCCTACGAGCAGTACTTC

J: TRBJ1-1
V: TRBV25-1
size: once
D: -
CDR3: CASSEFSSTEAFF
DNA: TGTGCCAGCAGTGAATTTTCCTCTACCGAAGCTTTCTTT

J: TRBJ1-5
V: TRBV4-3
size: -
D: -
CDR3: CASSRDPAGGPQHF
DNA: TGCGCCAGCAGCCGAGATCCGGCCGGTGGGCCCCAGCATTTT

J: TRBJ2-5
V: TRBV5-1
size: -
D: -
CDR3: CASSIGAEETQYF
DNA: TGCGCCAGCAGCATTGGGGCTGAGGAGACCCAGTACTTC

J: TRBJ2-1
V: TRBV27
size: -
D: -
CDR3: CASSRADSYNEQFF
DNA: TGTGCCAGCAGCCGAGCGGATTCTTACAATGAGCAGTTCTTC

J: TRBJ1-2
V: TRBV28
size: -
D: -
CDR3: CASSLRSSRDYYGYTF
DNA: TGTGCCAGCAGCCTACGGTCCAGTAGAGATTACTATGGCTACACCTTC

J: TRBJ1-1
V: TRBV5-6
size: many
D: TRBD1
CDR3: CASSSYRGHTEAFF
DNA: TGTGCCAGCAGCTCCTACAGGGGGCACACTGAAGCTTTCTTT

J: TRBJ2-1
V: TRBV28
size: -
D: TRBD1
CDR3: CASRQTGVNEQFF
DNA: TGTGCCAGCCGTCAGACAGGGGTCAATGAGCAGTTCTTC

J: TRBJ2-7
V: TRBV28
size: -
D: -
CDR3: CASSPRDLYEQYF
DNA: TGTGCCAGCAGTCCCCGGGACCTCTACGAGCAGTACTTC

J: TRBJ2-7
V: TRBV7-2
size: -
D: -
CDR3: CASSLQGYSSYEQYF
DNA: TGTGCCAGCAGCTTACAGGGCTATAGCTCCTACGAGCAGTACTTC